Listed below are T cell receptor beta chains from one sample, sequenced in a study of T cell responses to AZD1222 COVID-19 vaccine. The assay was immunoSEQ multiplex PCR, and TCRdb's table has in-frame clones only and misses some. Among 100,000 or so clones listed, approximately 90% were seen once. Specimen: peripheral blood, collected on day 0 of AZD1222 vaccination. The receptors come from an adult in good health. Each CDR3 is given with its conserved first and last residue. D genes are given only for firm matches. Clone size is given for some rows only: seen once, a few or many times, or a class if the clone is expanded.

abundance,len,j_gene,d_gene,v_gene,CDR3nt,CDR3aa
NA,18,TRBJ2-1,NA,TRBV7-8,TGTGCCAGCAGCTTAGAAGGTTTGGCGGCGAGCTCCTACAATGAGCAGTTCTTC,CASSLEGLAASSYNEQFF
NA,12,TRBJ2-3,NA,TRBV12-3/TRBV12-4,TGTGCCAGCAGTTCAAGCGCAGATACGCAGTATTTT,CASSSSADTQYF
NA,13,TRBJ2-7,NA,TRBV29-1,TGCAGCGTGGTGCTAGGAAGGGCGTACGAGCAGTACTTC,CSVVLGRAYEQYF
NA,15,TRBJ2-1,TRBD2,TRBV6-5,TGTGCCAGCAGCCACCTAGCGGGAGGCAACAATGAGCAGTTCTTC,CASSHLAGGNNEQFF
once,14,TRBJ2-1,NA,TRBV6-2/TRBV6-3,TGTGCCAGCAGTTACTCGCAGGGGGGGACTGAGCAGTTCTTC,CASSYSQGGTEQFF
NA,14,TRBJ1-3,NA,TRBV9,TGTGCCAGCAGCGTGGCACAGCCGGGAAACACCATATATTTT,CASSVAQPGNTIYF
once,15,TRBJ2-1,TRBD2,TRBV19,TGTGCCAGTAGTATTACGGGACTAGATTACAATGAGCAGTTCTTC,CASSITGLDYNEQFF
once,16,TRBJ1-5,NA,TRBV28,TGTGCCAGCACCCCTCGGAAAGGGTACCCTCTTGGGCCCCAGCATTTT,CASTPRKGYPLGPQHF
NA,16,TRBJ2-2,NA,TRBV5-1,TGCGCCAGCAGTCCGAGGGGTGGTTCGAACACCGGGGAGCTGTTTTTT,CASSPRGGSNTGELFF
NA,11,TRBJ2-1,NA,TRBV20-1,TGCAGTGTAGACAGATACAATGAGCAGTTCTTC,CSVDRYNEQFF
few,15,TRBJ2-1,NA,TRBV11-3,TGTGCCAGCAGCTTAAATATCGGCGGCCACAATGAGCAGTTCTTC,CASSLNIGGHNEQFF
NA,16,TRBJ2-3,NA,TRBV6-5,TGTGCCAGCAGTTCAGAACCCGGGAAGCTCACAGATACGCAGTATTTT,CASSSEPGKLTDTQYF
NA,16,TRBJ2-1,TRBD2,TRBV6-2/TRBV6-3,TGTGCCAGCAGTTACTCGCTCGAGCGGGGGTACAATGAGCAGTTCTTC,CASSYSLERGYNEQFF
NA,11,TRBJ2-7,NA,TRBV6-1,TGTGCCAGCAGTGAAGAAGAGGCGCAGTACTTC,CASSEEEAQYF
NA,13,TRBJ2-2,NA,TRBV9,TGTGCCAGCAGCGTAGGGAGTCCCGGGGAGCTGTTTTTT,CASSVGSPGELFF
NA,13,TRBJ2-5,NA,TRBV7-9,TGTGCCAGCATCTTAGGACCGGGGGAGACCCAGTACTTC,CASILGPGETQYF
once,14,TRBJ2-2,NA,TRBV5-1,TGCGCCAGCAGGGCGACCTATGGGCCCGGGGAGCTGTTTTTT,CASRATYGPGELFF
NA,16,TRBJ2-1,NA,TRBV15,TGTGCCACCAGCAGAGATCTAAGCACGAGGACGAATGAGCAGTTCTTC,CATSRDLSTRTNEQFF
NA,13,TRBJ2-3,NA,TRBV29-1,TGCAGCGTTGCTCTGACTCAAACAGATACGCAGTATTTT,CSVALTQTDTQYF
few,17,TRBJ2-2,TRBD2,TRBV28,TGTGCCAGCAGCCTCAGACTAGCGGGGAAGAACACCGGGGAGCTGTTTTTT,CASSLRLAGKNTGELFF
NA,14,TRBJ1-2,NA,TRBV19,TGTGCCAGTAGTGTGCGGACGGCGAACTATGGCTACACCTTC,CASSVRTANYGYTF
once,12,TRBJ2-7,NA,TRBV19,TGTGCCAGTAGCAGTTCTAGAGGCGAGCAGTACTTC,CASSSSRGEQYF